These T cell receptor beta chains were read from a single sample in a study of spatial heterogeneity in lung cancer. From the 5' RACE reads, TCRdb called clonotypes with MiXCR, one entry per CDR3 protein. The sample holds fewer than 25,000 distinct CDR3 sequences, around 9.6% seen once. Source: PBMCs, taken at follow-up. These receptor sequences come from a male donor with early-stage non-small cell lung cancer. Both conserved end residues are part of each CDR3. The D gene is left open where the match is weak. Part of the rows lack a size; the others show once, few, many or a class for expanded clones.

many,TRBV9,TRBJ2-7,TRBD2,CASSVVSLAGGSEQYF,TGTGCCAGCAGCGTAGTAAGTCTAGCGGGGGGGTCCGAGCAGTACTTC
many,TRBV12-3/TRBV12-4,TRBJ1-2,.,CASSFLGYGYTF,TGTGCCAGCAGTTTTCTCGGCTATGGCTACACCTTC
.,TRBV4-3,TRBJ1-6,.,CASSQEVTDDNSPLHF,TGCGCCAGCAGCCAAGAGGTGACAGATGATAATTCACCCCTCCACTTT
many,TRBV28,TRBJ2-4,TRBD2,CASSKPGLAGAPAPLAKNIQYF,TGTGCCAGCAGTAAACCAGGACTAGCGGGGGCCCCGGCCCCATTAGCCAAAAACATTCAGTACTTC
many,TRBV7-2,TRBJ2-1,TRBD2,CASSSATSGLYNEQFF,TGTGCCAGCAGCTCCGCGACTAGCGGCCTGTACAATGAGCAGTTCTTC
many,TRBV29-1,TRBJ2-5,TRBD1,CSGQTGTAETQYF,TGCAGCGGGCAGACCGGGACAGCGGAGACCCAGTACTTC
few,TRBV4-3,TRBJ1-5,.,CASSQAAESNQPQHF,TGCGCCAGCAGCCAGGCCGCCGAGAGCAATCAGCCCCAGCATTTT
many,TRBV10-3,TRBJ2-1,TRBD1,CAISLDRHNEQFF,TGTGCCATCAGTTTGGACAGGCACAATGAGCAGTTCTTC
many,TRBV29-1,TRBJ2-7,.,CSVETRSRQYF,TGCAGCGTTGAAACCCGAAGCCGGCAGTACTTC
.,TRBV6-2/TRBV6-3,TRBJ2-3,.,CASSYSEADTQYF,TGTGCCAGCAGTTACTCCGAGGCAGATACGCAGTATTTT
many,TRBV5-1,TRBJ2-6,.,CASSLDGIPSSGANVLTF,TGCGCCAGCAGCTTGGACGGCATTCCATCCTCTGGGGCCAACGTCCTGACTTTC
.,TRBV2,TRBJ2-6,TRBD2,CASRRLAGGFSGANVLTF,TGTGCCAGCAGAAGACTAGCGGGGGGCTTCTCTGGGGCCAACGTCCTGACTTTC
many,TRBV7-9,TRBJ1-4,TRBD1,CASSLADRGDEKLFF,TGTGCCAGCAGCTTAGCTGACAGGGGGGACGAAAAACTGTTTTTT
.,TRBV6-2/TRBV6-3,TRBJ2-3,.,CASTEGDGTDTQYF,TGTGCCAGCACGGAGGGGGATGGCACAGATACGCAGTATTTT
few,TRBV27,TRBJ2-2,.,CATKYAGSGTTGELFF,TGTGCCACCAAATACGCCGGGAGTGGAACGACCGGGGAGCTGTTTTTT
many,TRBV4-3,TRBJ2-7,.,CASSPSGFTYEQYF,TGCGCCAGCAGCCCCTCCGGGTTCACCTACGAGCAGTACTTC
many,TRBV6-6,TRBJ2-7,.,CASSSPSGQFSYEQYF,TGTGCCAGCAGTTCCCCCTCCGGACAGTTCTCCTACGAGCAGTACTTC
many,TRBV7-2,TRBJ2-7,TRBD2,CASSVLPGLAGGPHEQYF,TGTGCCAGCAGCGTTCTCCCGGGACTAGCGGGGGGGCCACACGAGCAGTACTTC
many,TRBV18,TRBJ1-2,.,CASSPGFEQSGYTF,TGTGCCAGCTCACCGGGTTTCGAACAGTCTGGCTACACCTTC
.,TRBV5-1,TRBJ2-7,TRBD1,CASSSGQGNEQYF,TGCGCCAGCAGCAGTGGACAGGGGAACGAGCAGTACTTC
many,TRBV28,TRBJ2-3,TRBD2,CASRAGGRTDTQYF,TGTGCCAGCAGAGCGGGGGGACGCACAGATACGCAGTATTTT
many,TRBV19,TRBJ1-5,.,CASSMWSNQPQHF,TGTGCCAGTAGTATGTGGAGCAATCAGCCCCAGCATTTT
few,TRBV7-9,TRBJ2-5,TRBD2,CASSHGTSGGLYQETQYF,TGTGCCAGCAGCCATGGGACTAGCGGGGGCCTGTACCAAGAGACCCAGTACTTC
many,TRBV5-6,TRBJ1-2,.,CASSLFGQSYGYTF,TGTGCCAGCAGCTTGTTTGGGCAGAGCTATGGCTACACCTTC
few,TRBV5-6,TRBJ1-2,.,CASSQGPSTANYGYTF,TGTGCCAGCAGCCAGGGTCCCTCGACAGCTAACTATGGCTACACCTTC
.,TRBV6-2/TRBV6-3,TRBJ2-7,.,CASSWLGQAYEQYF,TGTGCCAGCAGTTGGCTCGGTCAGGCCTACGAGCAGTACTTC
few,TRBV20-1,TRBJ1-2,.,CSARNLDYGYTF,TGCAGTGCTAGAAACCTCGACTATGGCTACACCTTC
few,TRBV7-2,TRBJ1-2,.,CASSSPGPLYGYTF,TGTGCCAGCAGCTCACCTGGTCCGCTATATGGCTACACCTTC
many,TRBV9,TRBJ2-3,.,CASSGRGLGTDTQYF,TGTGCCAGCAGCGGGCGTGGACTTGGCACAGATACGCAGTATTTT
few,TRBV20-1,TRBJ2-4,.,CSARAHPGDIQYF,TGCAGTGCTAGAGCCCACCCCGGGGACATTCAGTACTTC
.,TRBV20-1,TRBJ1-6,.,CSARTADFENSPLHF,TGCAGTGCTCGGACAGCCGATTTTGAGAATTCACCCCTCCACTTT
.,TRBV6-1,TRBJ2-1,TRBD1,CASSQTTGIDNEQFF,TGTGCCAGCAGCCAAACGACAGGGATCGACAATGAGCAGTTCTTC
many,TRBV12-3/TRBV12-4,TRBJ2-6,.,CASSLASRAHPTF,TGTGCCAGCAGTTTAGCTTCCCGGGCCCACCCGACTTTC
once,TRBV20-1,TRBJ1-1,.,CSARGEAGYTEAFF,TGCAGTGCTAGAGGCGAGGCAGGTTACACTGAAGCTTTCTTT
few,TRBV7-2,TRBJ2-5,.,CASSLVVETQYF,TGTGCCAGCAGCTTAGTGGTGGAGACCCAGTACTTC
few,TRBV11-1,TRBJ2-6,.,CASSLYAGSGANVLTF,TGTGCCAGCAGCTTATATGCAGGGTCTGGGGCCAACGTCCTGACTTTC
.,TRBV7-2,TRBJ2-7,.,CASSGREENYEQYF,TGTGCCAGCAGCGGCCGGGAAGAAAACTACGAGCAGTACTTC
few,TRBV6-5,TRBJ1-3,.,CASSYERPHSGNTIYF,TGTGCCAGCAGTTATGAGCGTCCCCACTCTGGAAACACCATATATTTT
many,TRBV20-1,TRBJ1-1,.,CSTRGGHNTEAFF,TGCAGCACGAGGGGGGGCCACAACACTGAAGCTTTCTTT
many,TRBV19,TRBJ2-5,TRBD1,CASSTPGQGAIKETQYF,TGTGCCAGTAGTACTCCGGGACAGGGGGCGATTAAAGAGACCCAGTACTTC
.,TRBV7-2,TRBJ1-6,.,CASSLQRGNNSPLHF,TGTGCCAGCAGCTTACAGAGGGGGAATAATTCACCCCTCCACTTT
many,TRBV2,TRBJ2-7,TRBD1,CASSGQGNEQYF,TGTGCCAGCAGTGGACAGGGTAACGAGCAGTACTTC
many,TRBV20-1,TRBJ2-2,.,CSARDRGWGTGELFF,TGCAGTGCTAGAGATAGAGGGTGGGGCACCGGGGAGCTGTTTTTT
.,TRBV28,TRBJ1-4,TRBD1,CASRSGQDNEKLFF,TGTGCCAGCAGATCGGGACAGGATAATGAAAAACTGTTTTTT
.,TRBV2,TRBJ2-1,TRBD2,CASSQTSGYNEQFF,TGTGCCAGCAGTCAGACTAGCGGATACAATGAGCAGTTCTTC
.,TRBV11-2,TRBJ2-7,.,CASSHRQEAGRHEQYF,TGTGCCAGCAGCCACCGCCAAGAGGCAGGGCGACACGAGCAGTACTTC
many,TRBV24-1,TRBJ2-5,.,CATSRAGTTPWGAEETQYF,TGTGCCACCTCTCGGGCTGGGACAACTCCCTGGGGGGCAGAAGAGACCCAGTACTTC
.,TRBV7-2,TRBJ2-4,.,CASSGGPRNIQYF,TGTGCCAGCAGCGGGGGACCGAGAAACATTCAGTACTTC
.,TRBV7-2,TRBJ1-1,TRBD1,CASSLVGGLNTEAFF,TGTGCCAGCAGCTTAGTAGGGGGCTTGAACACTGAAGCTTTCTTT
.,TRBV2,TRBJ2-7,TRBD2,CASSELKRGYYEQYF,TGTGCCAGCAGTGAACTGAAGCGGGGGTACTACGAGCAGTACTTC
few,TRBV11-3,TRBJ2-3,.,CASSYSRGNTDTQYF,TGTGCCAGCAGCTACTCCAGGGGAAACACAGATACGCAGTATTTT
.,TRBV27,TRBJ1-4,TRBD1,CASGQGQRNEKLFF,TGTGCCAGCGGCCAGGGACAGCGTAATGAAAAACTGTTTTTT